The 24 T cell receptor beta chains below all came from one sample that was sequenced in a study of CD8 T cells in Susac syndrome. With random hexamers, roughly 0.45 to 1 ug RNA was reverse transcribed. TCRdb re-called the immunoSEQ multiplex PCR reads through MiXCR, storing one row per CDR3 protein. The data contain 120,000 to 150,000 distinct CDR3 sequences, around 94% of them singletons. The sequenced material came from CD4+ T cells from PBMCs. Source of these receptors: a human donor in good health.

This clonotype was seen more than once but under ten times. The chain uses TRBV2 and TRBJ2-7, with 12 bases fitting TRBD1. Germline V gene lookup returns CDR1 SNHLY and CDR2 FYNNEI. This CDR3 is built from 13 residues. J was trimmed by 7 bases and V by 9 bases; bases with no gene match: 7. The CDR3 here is CASSRDRGPEQYF. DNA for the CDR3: TGTGCCAGTTCCCGGGACAGGGGGCCTGAGCAGTACTTC.

In nucleotides, the CDR3 is TGCAGTGCTAGACTGAGGGAGCAAGAGACCCAGTACTTC. Its translation: CSARLREQETQYF. The V call is TRBV20-1, the J call TRBJ2-5; possibly TRBD2 for D (5 bases). In germline, CDR1 is DFQATT, CDR2 SNEGSKA (reference sequence). Trimming removed 2 bases from V and 2 bases from J, with 9 bases in between. The CDR3 contains 13 residues.

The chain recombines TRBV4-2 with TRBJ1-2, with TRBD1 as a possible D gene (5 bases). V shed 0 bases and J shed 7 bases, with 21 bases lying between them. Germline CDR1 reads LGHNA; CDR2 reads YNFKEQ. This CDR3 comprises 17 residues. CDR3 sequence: CASSQDSSGRGRFGYTF. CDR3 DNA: TGTGCCAGCAGCCAAGATTCGAGTGGGAGGGGTAGGTTTGGCTACACCTTC.

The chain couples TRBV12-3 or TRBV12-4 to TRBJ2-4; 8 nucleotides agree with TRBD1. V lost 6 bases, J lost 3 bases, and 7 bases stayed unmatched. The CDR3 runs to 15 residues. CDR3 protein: CASSKQGDNKNIQYF. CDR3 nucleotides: TGTGCCAGCAGCAAACAGGGGGACAACAAAAACATTCAGTACTTC.

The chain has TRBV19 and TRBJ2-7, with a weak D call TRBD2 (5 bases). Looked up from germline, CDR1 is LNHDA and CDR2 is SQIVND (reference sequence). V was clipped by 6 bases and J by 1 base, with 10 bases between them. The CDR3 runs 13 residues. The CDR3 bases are TGTGCCAGTAGCCCAGACTATTCCTACGAGCAGTACTTC. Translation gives CASSPDYSYEQYF.

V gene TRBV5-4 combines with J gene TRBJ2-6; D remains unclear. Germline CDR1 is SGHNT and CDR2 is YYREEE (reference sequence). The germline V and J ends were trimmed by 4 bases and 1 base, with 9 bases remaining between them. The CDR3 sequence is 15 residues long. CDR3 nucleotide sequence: TGTGCCAGCAGCCCGCGAACTTCTGGGGCCAACGTCCTGACTTTC. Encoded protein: CASSPRTSGANVLTF.

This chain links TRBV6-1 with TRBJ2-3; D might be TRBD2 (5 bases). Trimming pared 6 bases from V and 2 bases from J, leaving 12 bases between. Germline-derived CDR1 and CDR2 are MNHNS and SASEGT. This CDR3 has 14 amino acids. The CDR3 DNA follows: TGTGCCAGCAGCTTGAGCGGACCCACAGATACGCAGTATTTT. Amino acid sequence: CASSLSGPTDTQYF.

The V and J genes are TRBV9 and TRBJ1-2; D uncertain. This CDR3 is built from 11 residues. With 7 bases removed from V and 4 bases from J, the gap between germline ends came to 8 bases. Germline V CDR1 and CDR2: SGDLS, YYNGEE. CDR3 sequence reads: CASGQIYGYTF. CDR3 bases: TGTGCCAGCGGCCAGATCTATGGCTACACCTTC.

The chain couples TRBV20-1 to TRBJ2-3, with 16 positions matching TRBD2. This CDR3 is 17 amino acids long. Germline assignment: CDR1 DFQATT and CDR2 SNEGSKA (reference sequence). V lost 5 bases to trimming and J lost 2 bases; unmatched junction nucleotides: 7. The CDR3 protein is CSADPGTSGRATDTQYF. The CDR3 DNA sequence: TGCAGTGCTGACCCCGGGACTAGCGGGAGGGCCACAGATACGCAGTATTTT.

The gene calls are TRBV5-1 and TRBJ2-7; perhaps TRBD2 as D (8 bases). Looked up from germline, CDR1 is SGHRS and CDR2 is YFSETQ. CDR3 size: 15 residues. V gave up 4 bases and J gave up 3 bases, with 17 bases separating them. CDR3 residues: CASSPGGGSYYEQYF. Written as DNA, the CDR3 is TGCGCCAGCAGCCCGGGAGGGGGCAGTTACTACGAGCAGTACTTC.

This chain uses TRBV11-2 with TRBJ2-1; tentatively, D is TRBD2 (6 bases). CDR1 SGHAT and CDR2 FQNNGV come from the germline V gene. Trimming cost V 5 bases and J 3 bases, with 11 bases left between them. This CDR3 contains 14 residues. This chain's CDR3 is CASSGRDFYNEQFF. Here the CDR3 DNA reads TGTGCCAGCAGCGGACGGGACTTCTACAATGAGCAGTTCTTC.

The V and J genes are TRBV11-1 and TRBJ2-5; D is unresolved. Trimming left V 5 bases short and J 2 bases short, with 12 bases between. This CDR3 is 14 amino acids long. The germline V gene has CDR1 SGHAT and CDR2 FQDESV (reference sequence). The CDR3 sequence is CASSVALFQETQYF. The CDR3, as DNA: TGTGCCAGCAGCGTCGCCCTCTTTCAAGAGACCCAGTACTTC.

The CDR3 DNA reads TGCAGTGCTTTGTCCGGGACGGGAGATACGCAGTATTTT. Translating it yields CSALSGTGDTQYF. The V gene is TRBV20-1, the J gene TRBJ2-3, with D perhaps given as TRBD1 or TRBD2 (5 bases each). Trimming shortened V by 5 bases and J by 5 bases, and 14 bases separated the two germline ends. The CDR3 is 13 residues long. CDR1 DFQATT and CDR2 SNEGSKA come from the germline V gene (reference sequence).

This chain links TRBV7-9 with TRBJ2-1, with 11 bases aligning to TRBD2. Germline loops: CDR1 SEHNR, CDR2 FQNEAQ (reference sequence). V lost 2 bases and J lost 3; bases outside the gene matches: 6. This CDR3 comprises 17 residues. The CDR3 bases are TGTGCCAGCAGCTTAAGGGCTAGCGGGAGGCACTACAATGAGCAGTTCTTC. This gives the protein CASSLRASGRHYNEQFF.

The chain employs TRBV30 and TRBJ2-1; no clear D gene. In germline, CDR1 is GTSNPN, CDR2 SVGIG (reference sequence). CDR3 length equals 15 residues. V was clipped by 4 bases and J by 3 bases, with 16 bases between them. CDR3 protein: CAWNSPVRVYNEQFF. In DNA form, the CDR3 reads TGTGCCTGGAATAGTCCTGTAAGGGTCTACAATGAGCAGTTCTTC.

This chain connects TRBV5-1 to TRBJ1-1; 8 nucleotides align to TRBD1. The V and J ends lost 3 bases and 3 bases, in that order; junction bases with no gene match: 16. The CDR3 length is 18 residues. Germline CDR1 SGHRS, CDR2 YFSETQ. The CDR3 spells CASSSSLLLRGQDTEAFF. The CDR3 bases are TGCGCCAGCAGCTCTTCCTTATTGCTCAGGGGGCAAGACACTGAAGCTTTCTTT. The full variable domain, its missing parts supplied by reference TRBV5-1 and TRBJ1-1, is KAGVTQTPRYLIKTRGQQVTLSCSPISGHRSVSWYQQTPGQGLQFLFEYFSETQRNKGNFPGRFSGRQFSNSRSEMNVSTLELGDSALYLCASSSSLLLRGQDTEAFFGQGTRLTVV.

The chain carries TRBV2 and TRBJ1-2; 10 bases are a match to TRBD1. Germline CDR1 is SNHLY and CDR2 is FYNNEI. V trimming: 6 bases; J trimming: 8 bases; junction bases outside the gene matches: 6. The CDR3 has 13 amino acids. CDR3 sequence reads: CASSGDRGRGYTF. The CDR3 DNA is TGTGCCAGCAGCGGGGACAGGGGCCGCGGCTACACCTTC.

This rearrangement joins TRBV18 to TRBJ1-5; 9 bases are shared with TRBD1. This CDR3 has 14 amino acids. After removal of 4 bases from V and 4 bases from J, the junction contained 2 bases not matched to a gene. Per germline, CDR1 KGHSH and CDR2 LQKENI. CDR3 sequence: CASSLDRGNQPQHF. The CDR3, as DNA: TGTGCCAGCTCACTGGACAGGGGAAATCAGCCCCAGCATTTT. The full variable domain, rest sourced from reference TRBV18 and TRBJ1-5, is NAGVMQNPRHLVRRRGQEARLRCSPMKGHSHVYWYRQLPEEGLKFMVYLQKENIIDESGMPKERFSAEFPKEGPSILRIQQVVRGDSAAYFCASSLDRGNQPQHFGDGTRLSIL.

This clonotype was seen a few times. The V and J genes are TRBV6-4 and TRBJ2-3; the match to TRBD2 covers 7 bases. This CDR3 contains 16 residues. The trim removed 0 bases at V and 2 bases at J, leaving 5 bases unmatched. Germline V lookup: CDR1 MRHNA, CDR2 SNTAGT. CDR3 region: CASSDSWGGSTDTQYF. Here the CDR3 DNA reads TGTGCCAGCAGTGACTCTTGGGGGGGTTCCACAGATACGCAGTATTTT.

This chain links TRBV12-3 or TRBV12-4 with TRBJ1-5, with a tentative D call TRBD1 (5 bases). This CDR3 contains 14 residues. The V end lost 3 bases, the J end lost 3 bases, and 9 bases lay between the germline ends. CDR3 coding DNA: TGTGCCAGCAGTTTTAGGGGTCTCAATCAGCCCCAGCATTTT. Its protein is CASSFRGLNQPQHF.

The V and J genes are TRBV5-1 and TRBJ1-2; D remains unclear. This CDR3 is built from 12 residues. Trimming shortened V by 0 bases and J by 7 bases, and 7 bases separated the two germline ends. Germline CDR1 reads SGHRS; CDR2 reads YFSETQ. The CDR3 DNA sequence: TGCGCCAGCAGCTTGGCCGAGGTTGGCTACACCTTC. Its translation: CASSLAEVGYTF.

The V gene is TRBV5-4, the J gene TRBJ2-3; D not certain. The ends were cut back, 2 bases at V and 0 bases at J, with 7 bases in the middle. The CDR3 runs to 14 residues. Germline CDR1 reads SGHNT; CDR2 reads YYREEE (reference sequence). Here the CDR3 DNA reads TGTGCCAGCAGCTTCCAGGCTAGCACAGATACGCAGTATTTT. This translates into CASSFQASTDTQYF. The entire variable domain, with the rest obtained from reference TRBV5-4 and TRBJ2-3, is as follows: ETGVTQSPTHLIKTRGQQVTLRCSSQSGHNTVSWYQQALGQGPQFIFQYYREEENGRGNFPPRFSGLQFPNYSSELNVNALELDDSALYLCASSFQASTDTQYFGPGTRLTVL.

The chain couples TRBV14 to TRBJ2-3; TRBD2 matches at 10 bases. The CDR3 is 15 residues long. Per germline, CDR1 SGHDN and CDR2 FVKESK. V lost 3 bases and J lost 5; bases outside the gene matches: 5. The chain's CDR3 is CASSHRLAGIDTQYF. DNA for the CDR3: TGTGCCAGCAGCCACCGACTAGCGGGCATAGATACGCAGTATTTT. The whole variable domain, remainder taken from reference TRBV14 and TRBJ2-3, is EAGVTQFPSHSVIEKGQTVTLRCDPISGHDNLYWYRRVMGKEIKFLLHFVKESKQDESGMPNNRFLAERTGGTYSTLKVQPAELEDSGVYFCASSHRLAGIDTQYFGPGTRLTVL.

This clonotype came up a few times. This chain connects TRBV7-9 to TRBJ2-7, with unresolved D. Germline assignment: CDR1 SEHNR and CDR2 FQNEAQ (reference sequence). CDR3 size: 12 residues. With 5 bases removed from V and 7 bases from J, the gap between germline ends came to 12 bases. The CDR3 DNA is TGTGCCAGCAGCCGGCTCATGTGGGAGCAGTACTTC. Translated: CASSRLMWEQYF.